This T cell receptor (beta chain) was obtained from a study of T-cell memory formation after mild COVID-19. Study-wide results and limits: Whereas later expanders leaned CD4+, clones contracting day 15 to 85 showed a balanced CD4/CD8 makeup.

Trimming pared 0 bases from V and 0 bases from J, leaving 15 bases between. The CDR3 contains 17 residues. Looked up from germline, CDR1 is SGHVS and CDR2 is FQNEAQ. Turning to this clonotype: Its antigen is still unknown.

Researchers used 5'RACE with constant-segment primers to make TCR alpha and TCR beta cDNA libraries that carry sample barcodes and UMIs. TCRdb re-analysed the 5' RACE reads in MiXCR, keeping a single row per CDR3 protein. The data contain some 600,000 distinct CDR3 sequences, 15% to 20% of them seen just once; the ten biggest clones take up about 8.1%. This TCR was recovered from an adult woman who had mild COVID-19 (a few samples of this study predate the infection). Cell type and time point are not known. The sequenced sample consisted of PBMCs or a T cell subset sorted from them (not recorded which). The chain combines TRBV7-8 with TRBJ2-7; D is possibly TRBD1 or TRBD2 (5 bases each). CDR3: CASSLAPDGASSYEQYF. DNA for the CDR3: TGTGCCAGCAGCTTAGCACCCGACGGGGCCAGCTCCTACGAGCAGTACTTC.